Sequencing of this TCR beta chain was carried out in a study of T cell responses to AZD1222 COVID-19 vaccine. Study-level results: Females outnumbered males among donors, who were mostly white British; clonal diversity was possibly underestimated. AZD1222 recipients seropositive at baseline numbered only six or seven. Spike regions recognized by vaccine-associated CD4 TCRs spanned the protein, led by 160-218 and 743-854.

Germline V gene sequence: CDR1 MNHEY, CDR2 SVGEGT. The CDR3 spans 15 residues. Between the trimmed V and J ends, which lost 2 bases and 8 bases, there was a span of 13 bases. Worth noting for this clone: Its antigen is still unknown.

Clones were read by immunoSEQ multiplex PCR, and TCRdb kept only the in-frame ones, dropping some. The repertoire holds 130,000 to 150,000 clones, approximately 90% seen once, with over 13% in the top ten. V is TRBV6-2 or TRBV6-3 and J is TRBJ1-6; unclear D gene. This TCR was recovered from an adult in good health. Source: peripheral blood, taken on day 0 of AZD1222 vaccination. CDR3 in amino acids: CASSYGSLGDSPLHF. The CDR3 DNA is TGTGCCAGCAGTTACGGGTCCCTAGGTGATTCACCCCTCCACTTT.